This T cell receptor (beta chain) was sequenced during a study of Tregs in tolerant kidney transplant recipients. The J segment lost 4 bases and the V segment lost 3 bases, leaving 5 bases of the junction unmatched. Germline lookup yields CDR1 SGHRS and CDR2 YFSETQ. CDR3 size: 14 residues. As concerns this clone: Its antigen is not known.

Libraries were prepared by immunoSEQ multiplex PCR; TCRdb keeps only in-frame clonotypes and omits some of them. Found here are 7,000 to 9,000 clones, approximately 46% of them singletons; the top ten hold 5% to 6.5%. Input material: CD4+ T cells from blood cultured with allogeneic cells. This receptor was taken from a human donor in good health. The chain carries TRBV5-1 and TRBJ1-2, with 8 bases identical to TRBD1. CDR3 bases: TGCGCCAGCAGCTCGTCAGGGGGCGTCTATGGCTACACCTTC. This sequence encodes CASSSSGGVYGYTF.